Sequencing of this T cell receptor beta chain was carried out in a study of human T cells and chemical hapten exposure. Germline loops: CDR1 MDHEN, CDR2 SYDVKM. V lost 3 bases to trimming and J lost 2 bases; unmatched junction nucleotides: 12. The CDR3 totals 18 residues. The time point here: patch test 1, 2 weeks after DPC sensitization. Treatment in this sample: therapeutic diphenylcyclopropenone sensitization with weekly scalp DPC. Suited to DPC and affected by alopecia, the donors ranged from 18 to 70 years old. Study results and caveats: Significantly greater numbers of large CDR3 similarity clusters came from expanded TCRs than from controls.

In regard to this clonotype: Antigen: not known.

Individual cDNA molecules received unique molecular identifiers in the library. TCRdb used MiXCR to reprocess the RACE reads, holding one entry per CDR3 protein. Of more than 65,000 distinct CDR3 sequences in the sample, about 31% are singletons; the top ten hold about 10%. The sequence was collected from a man aged 40-49 years with alopecia areata. Some clones in this sample may be carry-over from other donors' samples. J is TRBJ1-4 and V is TRBV28, with 7 bases that match TRBD1. Sequencing used whole blood, obtained in connection with sensitization to the hapten diphenylcyclopropenone (DPC). The CDR3 is CASSFLTGSFATNEKLFF. For the CDR3, the DNA is TGTGCCAGCAGTTTTCTGACAGGGAGCTTCGCGACTAATGAAAAACTGTTTTTT.